The rows below give T cell receptor beta chains drawn from one sample of a study of CXCR3-negative and CXCR3-positive naive CD8 T cells. TCRdb reprocessed the 5' RACE reads, with one entry per CDR3 protein and no DNA. The sample totals approximately 5,300 distinct CDR3 sequences. The sample comprised naive CXCR3+ CD8+ T cells from blood. All receptors come from a human donor in good health. Some clones in this sample may be carry-over from other donors' samples. The CDR3 runs from the conserved cysteine through the conserved F or W. For some rows the clone size is stated as once, few or many, or as a class when expanded; others skip it.

cdr3_aa,clone_size,j_call,v_call
CASRQGSNTDTQYF,-,TRBJ2-3,TRBV12-3/TRBV12-4
CASSYVDNPGYNEQFF,-,TRBJ2-1,TRBV6-5
CASSLDGGNTIYF,-,TRBJ1-3,TRBV25-1
CASSTLLGDRALF,medium-sized,TRBJ2-1,TRBV25-1
CSVLQGSTGELFF,-,TRBJ2-2,TRBV29-1
CASRDSTDTQYF,-,TRBJ2-3,TRBV11-2
CSAPQGFGTEAFF,-,TRBJ1-1,TRBV20-1
CASSPGGGLWSYTF,-,TRBJ1-2,TRBV4-3
CASSYSPLGLSPLHF,-,TRBJ1-6,TRBV6-2/TRBV6-3
CASSFSGASYEQYF,-,TRBJ2-7,TRBV27
CASSLTSGTKNIQYF,-,TRBJ2-4,TRBV7-6
CASSQVGTGYEQYF,-,TRBJ2-7,TRBV14
CASRTGTAGELFF,-,TRBJ2-2,TRBV28
CASRDRGRSYEQYF,-,TRBJ2-7,TRBV6-5
CSVVGQEDIQYF,medium-sized,TRBJ2-4,TRBV29-1
CATSRDTTRDRGNIQYF,-,TRBJ2-4,TRBV15
CASSPNLYEQYF,-,TRBJ2-7,TRBV7-9
CSATRSSGSRHEQYF,medium-sized,TRBJ2-7,TRBV20-1
CASYVLRGNTEAFF,-,TRBJ1-1,TRBV2
CASSKATNEKLFF,-,TRBJ1-4,TRBV25-1
CASSSPPLNTEAFF,-,TRBJ1-1,TRBV11-1
CASSHRDRGPHTDTQYF,-,TRBJ2-3,TRBV23-1
CASSYDRESYNEQFF,-,TRBJ2-1,TRBV28
CASSIFSGREANTGELFF,-,TRBJ2-2,TRBV7-8
CASSRNTPSTGELFF,-,TRBJ2-2,TRBV9
CSVRSGGPNYGYTF,medium-sized,TRBJ1-2,TRBV29-1
CASSSRTEGIYEQYF,medium-sized,TRBJ2-7,TRBV5-1
CASSPGLNTEAFF,-,TRBJ1-1,TRBV7-6
CASRQQGWNTEAFF,-,TRBJ1-1,TRBV6-5
CSVEDNRAGETQYF,medium-sized,TRBJ2-5,TRBV29-1
CASKLNYEQYF,-,TRBJ2-7,TRBV25-1
CASSWRGGPTYGYTF,medium-sized,TRBJ1-2,TRBV7-2
CASSQDAAGGGSTPYF,medium-sized,TRBJ2-5,TRBV4-2
CASSLELGGNYGYTF,medium-sized,TRBJ1-2,TRBV5-1
CSVLIASYNEQFF,-,TRBJ2-1,TRBV29-1
CASSLLGLNTEAFF,-,TRBJ1-1,TRBV19
CSVLFGTGGYEQFF,-,TRBJ2-7,TRBV29-1
CSVADRGPWDGYTF,medium-sized,TRBJ1-2,TRBV29-1
CASKARAGWYEQYF,-,TRBJ2-7,TRBV21-1
CSVGTTGELFF,medium-sized,TRBJ2-2,TRBV29-1
CASSYYSSYNEQFF,-,TRBJ2-1,TRBV6-2/TRBV6-3
CASSLLGGTEAFF,-,TRBJ1-1,TRBV12-3/TRBV12-4
CASIPRDNSYEQYF,medium-sized,TRBJ2-7,TRBV2
CASSYSAGGAGEQYF,-,TRBJ2-7,TRBV6-5
CSARVGGWWTEAFF,medium-sized,TRBJ1-1,TRBV20-1